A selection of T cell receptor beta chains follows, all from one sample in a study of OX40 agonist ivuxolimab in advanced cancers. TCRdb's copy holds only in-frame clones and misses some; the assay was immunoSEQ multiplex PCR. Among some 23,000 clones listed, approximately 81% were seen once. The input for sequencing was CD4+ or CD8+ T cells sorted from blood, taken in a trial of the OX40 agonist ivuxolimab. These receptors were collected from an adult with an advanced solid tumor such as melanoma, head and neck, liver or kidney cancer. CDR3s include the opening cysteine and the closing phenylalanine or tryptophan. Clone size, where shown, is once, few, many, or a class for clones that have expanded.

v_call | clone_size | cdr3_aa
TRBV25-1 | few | CASSEVGSGMSAVEQFF
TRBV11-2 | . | CASSLDQVKRFF
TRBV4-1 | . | CASSPTGSSYNEQFF
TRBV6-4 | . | CASSETGIQDTQYF
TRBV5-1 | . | CASGSPTSGDQETQYF
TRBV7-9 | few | CASSLFLGEQFF
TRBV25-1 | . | CASSEFGQVGNTEAFF
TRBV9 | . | CASSPWRAGSSGNTIYF
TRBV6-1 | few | CASIQPGTGIYEQYF
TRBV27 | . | CASRNGLAEEFF
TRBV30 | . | CAWSVQSSYGYTF
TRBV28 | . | CASSLSGARWPQHF
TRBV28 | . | CASSLSRSSGTPETQYF
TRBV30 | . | CAWSRGLEETQYF
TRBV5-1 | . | CASSLTVAGGYNEQFF
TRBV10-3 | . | CAISESVGREAFF
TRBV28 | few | CASSNRRTNKETQYF
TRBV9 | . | CASSVDPSLAGAYNEQFF